The 5 T cell receptor beta chains reported below all come from one sample, sequenced in a study of T cell responses to AZD1222 COVID-19 vaccine. TCRdb's copy holds only in-frame clones and misses some; the assay was immunoSEQ multiplex PCR. This sample yields about 140,000 clones, of which around nine tenths are seen a single time; over 4% belongs to the top ten. The sequencing used peripheral blood, collected 28 days after the second AZD1222 dose. The source of these receptors is an adult who received the AZD1222 COVID-19 vaccine.

The V and J genes are TRBV29-1 and TRBJ1-3; TRBD1 agrees at 7 bases. With V trimmed by 2 bases and J by 3 bases, 7 bases remained unmatched. The CDR3 spans 15 residues. Germline lookup yields CDR1 SQVTM and CDR2 ANQGSEA. The CDR3 region is CSVEPLTGSGNTIYF. CDR3 in DNA: TGCAGCGTTGAACCACTGACAGGGAGTGGAAACACCATATATTTT.

This chain connects TRBV28 to TRBJ1-5; 7 nucleotides align to TRBD1. The CDR3 runs 15 residues. Germline V gene data show CDR1 as MDHEN and CDR2 as SYDVKM. With 3 bases clipped from V and 9 bases from J, the junction kept 11 bases outside the gene matches. The CDR3 DNA reads as TGTGCCAGCAGTTTTAGGGACAGTCCGTCCCTGCCCCAGCATTTT. It translates to CASSFRDSPSLPQHF.

The V and J genes are TRBV19 and TRBJ1-4; 7 bases line up with TRBD1. CDR3 length: 14 amino acids. V gave up 5 bases and J gave up 10 bases; unmatched junction bases: 10. Germline V gene lookup returns CDR1 LNHDA and CDR2 SQIVND (reference sequence). CDR3 loop: CASSETGARGKLFF. CDR3 DNA sequence: TGTGCCAGTAGTGAAACAGGGGCTCGAGGAAAACTGTTTTTT.

The CDR3: CASSLSDGLGELFF. The CDR3 bases are TGTGCCAGCAGCTTGTCGGACGGACTCGGGGAGCTGTTTTTT. The chain employs TRBV5-5 and TRBJ2-2; a possible D gene is TRBD2 (5 bases). CDR1 and CDR2 from the germline V gene are SGHKS and YYEKEE (reference sequence). The V and J ends lost 1 base and 7 bases respectively, with 11 bases between them. This CDR3 region has 14 residues.

The V call is TRBV25-1, the J call TRBJ2-5, with TRBD1 matching over 11 bases. CDR3 length: 13 residues. Trimming removed 8 bases from V and 4 bases from J; junction bases left unmatched: 3. Germline V gene lookup returns CDR1 MGHDK and CDR2 SYGVNS. The CDR3 nucleotides read TGTGCCAGCTCGGGACAGGGGGTAGAGACCCAGTACTTC. This translates into CASSGQGVETQYF. Filled out from reference TRBV25-1 and TRBJ2-5, the complete variable domain reads EADIYQTPRYLVIGTGKKITLECSQTMGHDKMYWYQQDPGMELHLIHYSYGVNSTEKGDLSSESTVSRIRTEHFPLTLESARPSHTSQYLCASSGQGVETQYFGPGTRLLVL.